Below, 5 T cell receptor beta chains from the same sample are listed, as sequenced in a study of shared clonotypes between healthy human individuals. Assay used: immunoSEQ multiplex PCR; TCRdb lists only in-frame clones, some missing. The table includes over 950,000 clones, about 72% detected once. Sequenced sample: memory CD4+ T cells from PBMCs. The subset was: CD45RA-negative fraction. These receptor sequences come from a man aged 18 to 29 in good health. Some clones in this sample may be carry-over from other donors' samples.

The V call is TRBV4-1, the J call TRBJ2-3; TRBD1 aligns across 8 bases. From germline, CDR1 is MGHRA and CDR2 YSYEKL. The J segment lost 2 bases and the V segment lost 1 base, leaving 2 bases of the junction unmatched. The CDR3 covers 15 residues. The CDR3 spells CASSQGTGYTDTQYF. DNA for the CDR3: TGCGCCAGCAGCCAAGGGACAGGGTACACAGATACGCAGTATTTT.

Written as DNA, the CDR3 is TGTGCCAGCTCACCCCGGGGGACAGGGGAGAGCTATGGCTACACCTTC. Encoded protein: CASSPRGTGESYGYTF. This sequence joins TRBV18 and TRBJ1-2; 10 positions match TRBD1. Germline V gene lookup returns CDR1 KGHSH and CDR2 LQKENI. Germline trimming cut 3 bases from V and 4 bases from J; bases unmatched to any gene: 8. The CDR3 loop spans 16 amino acids.

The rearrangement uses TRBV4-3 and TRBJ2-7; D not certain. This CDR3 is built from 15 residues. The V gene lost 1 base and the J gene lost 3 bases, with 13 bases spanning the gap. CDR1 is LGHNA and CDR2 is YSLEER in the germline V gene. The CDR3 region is CASSQGLSDGYEQYF. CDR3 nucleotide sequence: TGCGCCAGCAGCCAAGGTCTATCGGACGGCTACGAGCAGTACTTC.

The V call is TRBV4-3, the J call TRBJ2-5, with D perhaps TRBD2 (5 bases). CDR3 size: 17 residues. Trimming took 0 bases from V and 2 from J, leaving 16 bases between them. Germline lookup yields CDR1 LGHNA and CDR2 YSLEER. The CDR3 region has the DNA TGCGCCAGCAGCCAAGAAGCGCCTAGCTTCGGGCAAGAGACCCAGTACTTC. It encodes CASSQEAPSFGQETQYF.

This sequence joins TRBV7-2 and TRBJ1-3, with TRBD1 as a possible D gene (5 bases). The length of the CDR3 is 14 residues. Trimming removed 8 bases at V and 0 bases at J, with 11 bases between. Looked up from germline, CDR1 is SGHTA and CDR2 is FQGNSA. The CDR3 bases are TGTGCCAGCGCACGTGGGGCCTCTGGAAACACCATATATTTT. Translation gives CASARGASGNTIYF.